The 26 T cell receptor beta chains presented below share a single source sample, sequenced in a study of blood T cell repertoires in COVID-19. Only in-frame clones appear in the TCRdb table, and some are missing; sequencing was by immunoSEQ multiplex PCR. The sample yields 300,000 to 450,000 clones, approximately 89% seen once. The sequencing input was peripheral blood. Every receptor here comes from a woman between 55 and 75 years old with COVID-19, enrolled during active disease.

The rearrangement joins TRBV10-3 to TRBJ2-1; the D is unclear. The germline V gene encodes CDR1 ENHRY and CDR2 SYGVKD. This CDR3 is 11 amino acids long. Between the trimmed V and J ends, which lost 0 bases and 14 bases, there was a span of 8 bases. The CDR3 bases are TGTGCCATCAGTGAGTCGGTAGAGAAGTTCTTC. This gives the protein CAISESVEKFF.

The J gene is TRBJ1-5, the V gene TRBV12-3 or TRBV12-4; 8 bases line up with TRBD1. After removal of 6 bases from V and 6 bases from J, the junction contained 4 bases not matched to a gene. The CDR3 has 13 residues. The CDR3 region is CASSWTGSQPQHF. CDR3 DNA sequence: TGTGCCAGCAGCTGGACAGGGAGTCAGCCCCAGCATTTT.

This chain links TRBV6-5 with TRBJ1-6; D ambiguous. The CDR3 spans 13 residues. Germline CDR1 MNHEY, CDR2 SVGAGI. Between the trimmed V and J ends, which lost 11 bases and 0 bases, there was a span of 8 bases. CDR3 region: CAGSSSYNSPLHF. In nucleotides, the CDR3 is TGTGCCGGTTCGAGCTCCTATAATTCACCCCTCCACTTT.

Only one count was recorded for this clone. The rearrangement uses TRBV9 and TRBJ2-7, with 13 positions matching TRBD2. Unmatched junction bases numbered 3, after V lost 4 bases and J lost 2 bases. The germline gives CDR1 SGDLS, CDR2 YYNGEE. The CDR3 is made up of 15 amino acids. CDR3 nucleotide sequence: TGTGCCAGCAGCATTGGGACTAGCGGGGCCTACGAGCAGTACTTC. Translating it yields CASSIGTSGAYEQYF.

The chain employs TRBV5-4 and TRBJ2-3, with TRBD2 identical over 8 bases. The CDR3 totals 18 residues. J was trimmed by 0 bases and V by 4 bases; bases with no gene match: 13. Per germline, CDR1 SGHNT and CDR2 YYREEE (reference sequence). CDR3 sequence: CASSPTGGGTSSTDTQYF. The CDR3 DNA follows: TGTGCCAGCAGCCCCACGGGCGGGGGGACATCTAGCACAGATACGCAGTATTTT.

The chain recombines TRBV12-3 or TRBV12-4 with TRBJ2-7; D is possibly TRBD1 (6 bases). V was pared by 7 bases and J by 3 bases, with 10 bases between. This CDR3 has 12 residues. The CDR3 DNA reads as TGTGCCAGCACCGAAGGGGGCTACGAGCAGTACTTC. Translation gives CASTEGGYEQYF.

The CDR3 DNA sequence: TGTGCCAGCAGGGTCAGGTCCGGGGGTGGAGGCTACGAGCAGTACTTC. Translated: CASRVRSGGGGYEQYF. J is TRBJ2-7 and V is TRBV7-2; possibly TRBD2 for D (6 bases). Trimming shortened V by 6 bases and J by 3 bases, and 21 bases separated the two germline ends. This CDR3 spans 16 amino acids. The germline gives CDR1 SGHTA, CDR2 FQGNSA.

The CDR3 spells CASSRTGGNSPLHF. CDR3 nucleotides: TGCGCCAGCAGCCGAACAGGGGGAAATTCACCCCTCCACTTT. The rearrangement joins TRBV5-1 to TRBJ1-6; 8 bases fit TRBD1. This CDR3 spans 14 amino acids. J lost 7 bases, V lost 4 bases, and 4 bases had no gene match. Germline V CDR1 and CDR2: SGHRS, YFSETQ.

This rearrangement joins TRBV19 to TRBJ1-5, with D unresolved. This CDR3 contains 14 residues. CDR1 and CDR2 from the germline V gene are LNHDA and SQIVND (reference sequence). The V end was cut by 4 bases, the J end by 5 bases, with 12 bases between. CDR3 in amino acids: CASSREHADQPQHF. CDR3 nucleotide sequence: TGTGCCAGTAGTAGGGAGCACGCCGATCAGCCCCAGCATTTT.

The gene calls are TRBV29-1 and TRBJ2-7; 7 bases are shared with TRBD1. Germline CDR1 SQVTM, CDR2 ANQGSEA. V gave up 6 bases and J gave up 0 bases; unmatched junction bases: 8. This CDR3 has 14 residues. The CDR3 is CSVRTGYSSYEQYF. DNA for the CDR3: TGCAGCGTACGGACAGGCTACAGCTCCTACGAGCAGTACTTC.

The chain joins TRBV2 to TRBJ1-1; D is unclear. Trimming shortened V by 5 bases and J by 0 bases, and 10 bases separated the two germline ends. CDR1 is SNHLY and CDR2 is FYNNEI in the germline V gene. The CDR3 consists of 14 residues. CDR3 in DNA: TGTGCCAGCAGTAACTGGGCAGTGAACACTGAAGCTTTCTTT. Its protein is CASSNWAVNTEAFF.

The chain links TRBV7-2 to TRBJ2-3, with D perhaps TRBD2 (6 bases). Per the germline V gene, CDR1 is SGHTA and CDR2 is FQGNSA. The CDR3 covers 16 residues. Deletions cut 3 bases from V and 0 bases from J, with 13 bases between. The chain's CDR3 is CASSFGSGASTDTQYF. CDR3 bases: TGTGCCAGCAGCTTCGGGAGCGGTGCTAGCACAGATACGCAGTATTTT.

This clone was seen a handful of times. The V and J genes are TRBV19 and TRBJ1-2; 8 nucleotides align to TRBD1. Germline values: CDR1 LNHDA, CDR2 SQIVND (reference sequence). With V trimmed by 10 bases and J by 8 bases, 12 bases remained unmatched. CDR3 length equals 13 residues. The CDR3 loop is CATSTGGEGGYTF. The CDR3 DNA reads TGTGCCACATCCACAGGGGGTGAAGGCGGCTACACCTTC. Full variable domain (rest looked up from reference TRBV19 and TRBJ1-2): DGGITQSPKYLFRKEGQNVTLSCEQNLNHDAMYWYRQDPGQGLRLIYYSQIVNDFQKGDIAEGYSVSREKKESFPLTVTSAQKNPTAFYLCATSTGGEGGYTFGSGTRLTVV.

This chain joins TRBV25-1 and TRBJ1-2; 7 bases agree with TRBD1. Germline CDR1 MGHDK, CDR2 SYGVNS. This CDR3 is 12 amino acids long. V lost 8 bases, J lost 6 bases, and 6 bases stayed unmatched. CDR3 coding DNA: TGTGCCAGCGCAACAGGGGCGGATGGCTACACCTTC. It codes for CASATGADGYTF.

The chain couples TRBV1 to TRBJ2-5; the table's D call, TRBD2, has no DNA check behind it. TRBV1 is designated a pseudogene. CDR3 length: 16 amino acids. DNA for the CDR3: TGCACCAGCAGCCAAGAAGGAGACGACCCTCAAGAGACCCAGTACTTC. This translates into CTSSQEGDDPQETQYF.

V usage is TRBV7-9 and J usage is TRBJ1-1; D possibly corresponds to TRBD1 (5 bases). CDR1 is SEHNR, CDR2 FQNEAQ, per germline (reference sequence). The CDR3 loop spans 15 amino acids. V lost 3 bases and J lost 1, with 12 bases in between. The CDR3 is CASSFRDFGNTEAFF. CDR3 sequence (DNA): TGTGCCAGCAGCTTCAGGGACTTTGGGAACACTGAAGCTTTCTTT.

Points on this clone: Other DNA sequences in the sample encode the same CDR3. The chain employs TRBV5-1 and TRBJ1-1, with D maybe TRBD1 (6 bases). V lost 4 bases and J 2 bases, leaving 12 bases between the germline ends. Germline V gene data show CDR1 as SGHRS and CDR2 as YFSETQ. The CDR3 runs 14 residues. CDR3 coding DNA: TGCGCCAGCAGCGTGACAGGACTCAACACTGAAGCTTTCTTT. Protein: CASSVTGLNTEAFF.

A few counts support this clone. An end of the junction does not agree with germline; a read error may underlie this. The rearrangement links TRBV3-1 (or the pseudogene TRBV3-2) to TRBJ1-2, with TRBD1 matching 7 bases. Germline CDR1 is LGHDT and CDR2 is YNNKEL (reference sequence). CDR3 length equals 12 residues. This chain's CDR3 is CASSIQNSGQSF. The CDR3 nucleotides are TGTGCCAGCAGCATACAGAATTCGGGACAGAGCTTC.

V and J are TRBV2 and TRBJ2-2, with a weak D call TRBD2 (6 bases). The V gene's germline CDR1 is SNHLY and CDR2 FYNNEI. Trimming left V 8 bases short and J 1 base short, with 11 bases between. This CDR3 contains 14 residues. The CDR3, as DNA: TGTGCCAGCGGGCTGGAGGGGAACACCGGGGAGCTGTTTTTT. This translates into CASGLEGNTGELFF. The complete variable domain, with remaining parts taken from reference TRBV2 and TRBJ2-2, reads EPEVTQTPSHQVTQMGQEVILRCVPISNHLYFYWYRQILGQKVEFLVSFYNNEISEKSEIFDDQFSVERPDGSNFTLKIRSTKLEDSAMYFCASGLEGNTGELFFGEGSRLTVL.

The chain employs TRBV5-1 and TRBJ1-2; weak D call: TRBD1 (5 bases). The V gene lost 0 bases and the J gene lost 7 bases, with 13 bases spanning the gap. Germline V gene lookup returns CDR1 SGHRS and CDR2 YFSETQ. This CDR3 has 14 amino acids. CDR3 sequence: CASSLGTLGGGYTF. CDR3 bases: TGCGCCAGCAGCTTGGGGACTCTGGGGGGTGGCTACACCTTC.

The chain joins TRBV7-8 to TRBJ2-3; D is undetermined. Germline V gene data show CDR1 as SGHVS and CDR2 as FQNEAQ. The CDR3 sequence is 14 residues long. The V gene lost 1 base and the J gene lost 4 bases, with 9 bases spanning the gap. DNA of the CDR3: TGTGCCAGCAGCTTAGTCGCCGCAGCAGATACGCAGTATTTT. It yields the protein CASSLVAAADTQYF.

This chain uses TRBV29-1 with TRBJ1-1; the D gene is possibly TRBD1 (5 bases). Germline V gene lookup returns CDR1 SQVTM and CDR2 ANQGSEA. The CDR3 consists of 13 residues. Trimming left V 0 bases short and J 1 base short, with 6 bases between. In DNA, the CDR3 is TGCAGCGTTGAAGATACAGGGAACACTGAAGCTTTCTTT. It yields the protein CSVEDTGNTEAFF. The full variable domain, completed using reference TRBV29-1 and TRBJ1-1, is SAVISQKPSRDICQRGTSLTIQCQVDSQVTMMFWYRQQPGQSLTLIATANQGSEATYESGFVIDKFPISRPNLTFSTLTVSNMSPEDSSIYLCSVEDTGNTEAFFGQGTRLTVV.

V gene TRBV7-2 combines with J gene TRBJ2-7; 11 bases fit TRBD1. The CDR3 consists of 15 residues. The germline CDR1 and CDR2 sequences are SGHTA and FQGNSA. V was pared by 5 bases and J by 4 bases, with 7 bases of the junction left unmatched. Here the CDR3 reads CASSGGTGGRYEQYF. Here the CDR3 DNA reads TGTGCCAGCAGCGGAGGGACAGGGGGTCGGTACGAGCAGTACTTC.

V and J are TRBV9 and TRBJ2-2; TRBD2 agrees at 10 bases. Trimming at V came to 3 bases and at J to 1 base, leaving 3 bases not matched to a gene. Looked up from germline, CDR1 is SGDLS and CDR2 is YYNGEE. This CDR3 contains 16 residues. CDR3 in DNA: TGTGCCAGCAGCGGACTAGCGGGCCTGAACACCGGGGAGCTGTTTTTT. Encoded protein: CASSGLAGLNTGELFF.

The rearrangement joins TRBV9 to TRBJ1-6; weak D call: TRBD1 (5 bases). Trimming took off 4 bases at V and 0 bases at J, with 14 bases between the two ends. CDR1 SGDLS and CDR2 YYNGEE come from the germline V gene. This CDR3 is 17 amino acids long. CDR3 coding DNA: TGTGCCAGCAGCCTAACAGGATCCCGCTCCTATAATTCACCCCTCCACTTT. It yields the protein CASSLTGSRSYNSPLHF.

This chain joins TRBV13 and TRBJ2-4; a possible D gene is TRBD1 (6 bases). The germline gives CDR1 PRHDT, CDR2 FYEKMQ (reference sequence). V was cut by 8 bases and J by 1 base, with 9 bases left in between. The CDR3 runs to 13 residues. The CDR3 DNA reads as TGTGCCAGCGGTGACAGGGCCAAAAACATTCAGTACTTC. Amino acids: CASGDRAKNIQYF. Supplemented by reference TRBV13 and TRBJ2-4, the full variable domain reads AAGVIQSPRHLIKEKRETATLKCYPIPRHDTVYWYQQGPGQDPQFLISFYEKMQSDKGSIPDRFSAQQFSDYHSELNMSSLELGDSALYFCASGDRAKNIQYFGAGTRLSVL.